The 3 T cell receptor beta chains in this list originate from one sample, sequenced in a study of blood T cell repertoires in COVID-19. TCRdb's copy holds only in-frame clones and misses some; the assay was immunoSEQ multiplex PCR. The sample contains just under 150,000 clones, 87% of which appear only once. Material for sequencing was peripheral blood. Every receptor here comes from a man over 45 who had recovered from COVID-19.

This sequence joins TRBV5-6 and TRBJ2-5; the match to TRBD2 covers 10 bases. Germline values: CDR1 SGHDT, CDR2 YYEEEE. The CDR3 length is 16 residues. Trimming took 4 bases from V and 1 from J; bases not matched to a gene: 7. The CDR3 coding sequence is TGTGCCAGCAGCCAGCTAGCGGGGGTACTCCAAGAGACCCAGTACTTC. It translates to CASSQLAGVLQETQYF. The full variable domain, rest sourced from reference TRBV5-6 and TRBJ2-5, is DAGVTQSPTHLIKTRGQQVTLRCSPKSGHDTVSWYQQALGQGPQFIFQYYEEEERQRGNFPDRFSGHQFPNYSSELNVNALLLGDSALYLCASSQLAGVLQETQYFGPGTRLLVL.

This chain uses TRBV5-1 with TRBJ2-5, with D possibly matching TRBD1 (5 bases). Germline lookup yields CDR1 SGHRS and CDR2 YFSETQ. The CDR3 totals 12 residues. Trimming cost V 8 bases and J 4 bases, with 12 bases left between them. Here the CDR3 reads CASSWGSETQYF. The CDR3 DNA reads TGCGCCAGTTCCTGGGGCTCAGAGACCCAGTACTTC.

V usage is TRBV5-1 and J usage is TRBJ1-1; TRBD1 aligns across 7 bases. Germline-derived CDR1 and CDR2 are SGHRS and YFSETQ. After removal of 1 base from V and 0 bases from J, the junction contained 3 bases not matched to a gene. This CDR3 has 15 residues. CDR3 region: CASSLRQGMNTEAFF. The CDR3 DNA reads as TGCGCCAGCAGCTTGAGACAGGGAATGAACACTGAAGCTTTCTTT.